This passage covers 11 T cell receptor beta chains from one sample sequenced in a study of shared clonotypes between healthy human individuals. Repertoires were generated with immunoSEQ multiplex PCR, while TCRdb's copy carries only in-frame clones and drops some. The repertoire includes 2 million to 2.5 million clones, under 97% of them detected once, and over 0.1% sits in the top ten. Sequencing used naive CD4+ T cells sorted from blood. Subset specified: CD45RA+ positively selected. These receptors were taken from a man between 18 and 35 years old in good health.

This clone was recorded only once. The chain uses TRBV4-1 and TRBJ2-3; 8 nucleotides align to TRBD1. Germline V CDR1 and CDR2: MGHRA, YSYEKL. This CDR3 is built from 15 residues. With 4 bases clipped from V and 0 bases from J, the junction kept 3 bases outside the gene matches. The CDR3 region has the DNA TGCGCCAGCAGCCCAGGGGGCTCTAGCACAGATACGCAGTATTTT. Amino acid sequence: CASSPGGSSTDTQYF.

The J gene is TRBJ1-6, the V gene TRBV9; D gene unclear. Germline CDR1 is SGDLS and CDR2 is YYNGEE. The CDR3 spans 16 residues. Trimming removed 0 bases from V and 7 bases from J, with 14 bases in between. Written as DNA, the CDR3 is TGTGCCAGCAGCGTAGAAATGGGAGTGCAGAATTCACCCCTCCACTTT. As protein: CASSVEMGVQNSPLHF.

For this clone: This CDR3 is also generated by other DNA sequences in the sample. The chain is built from TRBV5-6 and TRBJ2-5; D perhaps matches TRBD1 (6 bases). Trimming took 0 bases from V and 4 from J, leaving 10 bases between them. This CDR3 comprises 14 residues. CDR1 is SGHDT, CDR2 YYEEEE, per germline. CDR3 nucleotides: TGTGCCAGCAGCTTGGCAGGGGCAGGAGAGACCCAGTACTTC. Translated, it gives CASSLAGAGETQYF.

V usage is TRBV6-5 and J usage is TRBJ2-5; 8 bases align to TRBD1. V shed 2 bases, J shed 4 bases, and the junction held 3 bases outside the gene matches. The germline V gene encodes CDR1 MNHEY and CDR2 SVGAGI. CDR3 length equals 14 residues. CDR3 DNA: TGTGCCAGCAGTTACCAGGGGGCCCGAGAGACCCAGTACTTC. It codes for CASSYQGARETQYF.

The genes are TRBV5-5 and TRBJ2-7; TRBD1 matches 7 bases. The CDR3 is made up of 13 amino acids. J was trimmed by 6 bases and V by 0 bases; bases with no gene match: 3. Germline V gene sequence: CDR1 SGHKS, CDR2 YYEKEE (reference sequence). The CDR3 protein is CASSLVGTAEQYF. The CDR3 DNA reads as TGTGCCAGCAGCTTGGTCGGGACAGCCGAGCAGTACTTC.

The CDR3 DNA is TGTGCCAGCAGTTTACGCACCGGGGAGCTGTTTTTT. It is translated as CASSLRTGELFF. V and J are TRBV6-6 and TRBJ2-2; D gene ambiguous. Trimming stripped 4 bases from V and 4 bases from J, with 4 bases between. This CDR3 contains 12 residues. Germline V lookup: CDR1 MNHNY, CDR2 SVGAGI (reference sequence).

This clone was detected only once. The gene calls are TRBV6-5 and TRBJ2-1; D may match TRBD1 or TRBD2 (5 bases each). The V and J ends lost 8 bases and 5 bases respectively, with 16 bases between them. CDR1 is MNHEY and CDR2 is SVGAGI in the germline V gene. There are 14 residues in the CDR3. CDR3 sequence: CASSIGTRDNEQFF. In DNA form, the CDR3 reads TGTGCCAGCTCCATCGGGACCAGAGACAATGAGCAGTTCTTC.

CDR3 protein: CASSDLAAKSEKLFF. CDR3 sequence (DNA): TGTGCCAGCAGTGATCTCGCGGCAAAGTCTGAAAAACTGTTTTTT. The V and J genes are TRBV25-1 and TRBJ1-4; D is unclear. Germline-derived CDR1 and CDR2 are MGHDK and SYGVNS. V lost 3 bases to trimming and J lost 7 bases, with 15 bases between them. This CDR3 has 15 amino acids.

For this clone: The same CDR3 is also encoded by other DNA sequences in this sample. The chain couples TRBV2 to TRBJ2-2; 8 bases line up with TRBD1. Germline loops: CDR1 SNHLY, CDR2 FYNNEI. There are 14 residues in the CDR3. The ends lost 6 bases at V and 1 base at J; junction bases unmatched: 1. The chain's CDR3 is CASSGQGNTGELFF. The CDR3 nucleotides read TGTGCCAGCAGCGGACAGGGGAACACCGGGGAGCTGTTTTTT.

The chain combines TRBV18 with TRBJ1-2, with D hard to call. V was pared by 1 base and J by 6 bases, with 12 bases between. The germline V gene encodes CDR1 KGHSH and CDR2 LQKENI. CDR3 length: 14 amino acids. CDR3 nucleotides: TGTGCCAGCTCACCACTCACAGCTAGGGATGGCTACACCTTC. It is translated as CASSPLTARDGYTF.

This chain uses TRBV30 with TRBJ1-5, with 7 bases that match TRBD1. CDR1 and CDR2 from the germline V gene are GTSNPN and SVGIG (reference sequence). V gave up 3 bases and J gave up 3 bases; unmatched junction bases: 8. CDR3 length: 15 amino acids. The CDR3 region is CAWRSYRGDNQPQHF. The CDR3 DNA sequence: TGTGCCTGGAGGAGCTACAGGGGCGACAATCAGCCCCAGCATTTT.